The rows below give T cell receptor beta chains drawn from one sample of a study of T cells in Graves' hyperthyroidism and ophthalmopathy. TCRdb analysed the multiplex PCR reads with MiXCR anew, one entry per CDR3 protein. In the table there are about 520,000 distinct CDR3 sequences, approximately 25% of which are singletons. Material for sequencing was blood. Every receptor here comes from a young woman with Graves' ophthalmopathy. The CDR3 runs from the conserved cysteine through the conserved F or W. A D gene is named only where the DNA matches it firmly. Size is omitted from some rows. Given values are once, few, many or a class for expanded clones.

J gene | V gene | D gene | clone size | CDR3 length | CDR3 DNA | CDR3 protein
TRBJ2-6 | TRBV6-5 | - | many | 17 | TGTGCCAGCAGTTACTCTATTTCCGGGGCCGGGGCCAACGTCCTGACTTTC | CASSYSISGAGANVLTF
TRBJ2-2 | TRBV12-3/TRBV12-4 | - | many | 12 | TGTGCCAGCAGTTCCAGGGACGGGGAGCTGTTTTTT | CASSSRDGELFF
TRBJ2-7 | TRBV6-2/TRBV6-3 | - | - | 15 | TGTGCCAGCAGGACAATATGGGGCCCACCCCACGAGCAGTACTTC | CASRTIWGPPHEQYF
TRBJ1-2 | TRBV25-1 | - | - | 13 | TGTGCCAGCAGTGATCTGAGGGACTATGGTTACACCTTC | CASSDLRDYGYTF
TRBJ1-1 | TRBV5-6 | - | - | 14 | TGTGCCAGCAGCCAGGGCCCTCAGGACACTGAAGCTTTCTTT | CASSQGPQDTEAFF
TRBJ1-1 | TRBV20-1 | - | - | 19 | TGCAGTGCTAGATCCTTTCTGGCCCCAGAACGACTAGTGAACACTGAAGCTTTCTTT | CSARSFLAPERLVNTEAFF
TRBJ2-2 | TRBV3-1 | - | - | 13 | TGTGCCAGCAGCCAAGGCCACACCGGGGAGCTGTTTTTT | CASSQGHTGELFF
TRBJ2-6 | TRBV6-5 | - | many | 16 | TGTGCCAGCATTCTCGTACCGGGCTCTGGGGCCAACGCCCTGACTTTC | CASILVPGSGANALTF
TRBJ1-5 | TRBV18 | - | - | 13 | TGTGCCAGCTCAATAGGGGAGAATCAGCCCCAGCATTTT | CASSIGENQPQHF
TRBJ1-2 | TRBV20-1 | TRBD1 | - | 14 | TGCAGTGCTAGAGATCAGGGGGCGGACTATGGCTACACCTTC | CSARDQGADYGYTF
TRBJ1-1 | TRBV12-3/TRBV12-4 | - | - | 12 | TGTGCCAGCAGAGGGGACTTCCCTGAAGCTTTCTTT | CASRGDFPEAFF